Shown below are 26 T cell receptor beta chains from a single sample sequenced in a study of neoadjuvant anti-PD-1 for oral cavity cancer. TCRdb's copy holds only in-frame clones and misses some; the assay was immunoSEQ multiplex PCR. The sample lists 55,000 to 75,000 clones; approximately 87% were seen once. Time point defined: after neoadjuvant nivolumab, at surgical resection. Sequencing was performed on PBMCs, taken after nivolumab (anti-PD-1) treatment. Receptors originate from a person between 40 and 85 years old with oral cavity squamous cell carcinoma.

This rearrangement joins TRBV30 to TRBJ2-5; D tentatively reads TRBD1 or TRBD2 (5 bases each). V lost 0 bases to trimming and J lost 7 bases, with 15 bases between them. This CDR3 is 14 amino acids long. Germline assignment: CDR1 GTSNPN and CDR2 SVGIG (reference sequence). As DNA, the CDR3 is TGTGCCTGGAGTGTACGAGGGCAGGGTGGGACCCAGTACTTC. Encoded protein: CAWSVRGQGGTQYF.

The chain couples TRBV7-2 to TRBJ2-2; tentatively, D is TRBD1 or TRBD2 (5 bases each). This CDR3 is 16 amino acids long. Trimming cost V 5 bases and J 0 bases, with 13 bases left between them. The germline CDR1 and CDR2 sequences are SGHTA and FQGNSA. DNA for the CDR3: TGTGCCAGCAGCCCGAGGGGAGCGACGAACACCGGGGAGCTGTTTTTT. Translation gives CASSPRGATNTGELFF.

The V and J genes are TRBV6-1 and TRBJ2-3; D gene unclear. Germline V gene data show CDR1 as MNHNS and CDR2 as SASEGT. The CDR3 is 12 amino acids. Deletions cut 4 bases from V and 2 bases from J, with 4 bases between. CDR3 residues: CASSGFTDTQYF. The DNA of the CDR3 is TGTGCCAGCAGTGGGTTCACAGATACGCAGTATTTT.

The V call is TRBV4-2, the J call TRBJ1-3, with D hard to call. The CDR3 covers 15 residues. CDR1 LGHNA and CDR2 YNFKEQ come from the germline V gene. Trimming pared 2 bases from V and 0 bases from J, leaving 8 bases between. DNA of the CDR3: TGTGCCAGCAGCCAATTAGACGTCTCTGGAAACACCATATATTTT. Translating gives CASSQLDVSGNTIYF.

The J gene is TRBJ2-3, the V gene TRBV7-2; 8 positions match TRBD2. CDR1 is SGHTA and CDR2 is FQGNSA in the germline V gene. V shed 6 bases, J shed 0 bases, and the junction held 11 bases outside the gene matches. The CDR3 has 17 residues. The CDR3 DNA sequence: TGTGCCAGCAGGAGCAGACTAGCGACTGCTAGCACAGATACGCAGTATTTT. Protein: CASRSRLATASTDTQYF.

V is TRBV5-5 and J is TRBJ2-1, with 10 bases aligning to TRBD2. Germline V gene data show CDR1 as SGHKS and CDR2 as YYEKEE (reference sequence). V was clipped by 5 bases and J by 1 base; unmatched bases: 6. This CDR3 contains 16 residues. The chain's CDR3 is CASSSLAGKSYNEQFF. CDR3 sequence (DNA): TGTGCCAGCAGTTCACTAGCGGGGAAATCCTACAATGAGCAGTTCTTC.

CDR3: CASSPTGLGNIQYF. The CDR3 region has the DNA TGTGCCAGCAGCCCCACGGGCCTGGGAAACATTCAGTACTTC. This chain uses TRBV11-2 with TRBJ2-4; no firm D call. Germline CDR1 SGHAT, CDR2 FQNNGV. This CDR3 has 14 residues. Trimming stripped 5 bases from V and 6 bases from J, with 14 bases between.

V is TRBV20-1 and J is TRBJ1-2, with TRBD1 matching over 8 bases. V lost 7 bases, J lost 7 bases, and 5 bases stayed unmatched. CDR1 DFQATT and CDR2 SNEGSKA come from the germline V gene (reference sequence). The CDR3 has 11 residues. CDR3 amino acids: CSVYDRGGYTF. The CDR3 coding sequence is TGCAGTGTCTACGACAGGGGTGGCTACACCTTC.

The table lists this clone with a count of one. The V call is TRBV6-6, the J call TRBJ1-5, with a possible D match to TRBD1 (5 bases). The germline V and J ends were trimmed by 6 bases and 1 base, with 13 bases remaining between them. Germline values: CDR1 MNHNY, CDR2 SVGAGI (reference sequence). The CDR3 runs to 15 residues. DNA for the CDR3: TGTGCCAGCAGCCAAACTACAGGAAGCAATCAGCCCCAGCATTTT. It is translated as CASSQTTGSNQPQHF.

V usage is TRBV14 and J usage is TRBJ2-7; tentative D call: TRBD1 (6 bases). The CDR3 runs 14 residues. V lost 3 bases and J 4 bases, leaving 13 bases between the germline ends. Germline assignment: CDR1 SGHDN and CDR2 FVKESK. The CDR3 nucleotides are TGTGCCAGCAGCCAGGGACATTTATTTTACGAGCAGTACTTC. This translates into CASSQGHLFYEQYF.

The chain carries TRBV28 and TRBJ1-1; 8 nucleotides agree with TRBD1. CDR3 size: 14 residues. The germline V gene has CDR1 MDHEN and CDR2 SYDVKM. Germline trimming cut 4 bases from V and 0 bases from J; bases unmatched to any gene: 1. As DNA, the CDR3 is TGTGCCAGCAGTTCAGGGGGCATGAACACTGAAGCTTTCTTT. This sequence encodes CASSSGGMNTEAFF.

A remark on this clone: This sample also contains other DNA sequences that code for the same CDR3. V usage is TRBV7-9 and J usage is TRBJ2-7; D is undetermined. The CDR3 loop spans 12 amino acids. Germline loops: CDR1 SEHNR, CDR2 FQNEAQ (reference sequence). Trimming stripped 2 bases from V and 3 bases from J, with 5 bases between. In nucleotides, the CDR3 is TGTGCCAGCAGCTTAAGAGGCTACGAGCAGTACTTC. It yields the protein CASSLRGYEQYF.

This sequence joins TRBV7-9 and TRBJ1-2, with D hard to call. The CDR3 sequence is 14 residues long. The V end lost 7 bases, the J end lost 4 bases, and 16 bases lay between the germline ends. CDR1 is SEHNR and CDR2 is FQNEAQ in the germline V gene (reference sequence). CDR3 protein: CASIPDPTPYGYTF. The DNA for the CDR3 is TGTGCCAGCATCCCGGATCCCACACCCTATGGCTACACCTTC.

V and J are TRBV2 and TRBJ2-6; D gene ambiguous. Trimming pared 2 bases from V and 2 bases from J, leaving 4 bases between. From germline, CDR1 is SNHLY and CDR2 FYNNEI. This CDR3 comprises 14 residues. The CDR3 DNA is TGTGCCAGCAGTGAAAGAACTGGGGCCAACGTCCTGACTTTC. Translating gives CASSERTGANVLTF.

This chain joins TRBV2 and TRBJ2-2; 9 bases match TRBD2. The CDR3 totals 14 residues. V gave up 9 bases and J gave up 4 bases; unmatched junction bases: 6. CDR1 is SNHLY, CDR2 FYNNEI, per germline. Here the CDR3 DNA reads TGTGCCAGTGCGGGAGGGCCGTCCACCGGGGAGCTGTTTTTT. Protein product: CASAGGPSTGELFF.

Written as DNA, the CDR3 is TGTGCCAGCAGCTTAGCTCCGGGGTCCTATGGCTACACCTTC. This codes for CASSLAPGSYGYTF. V is TRBV7-2 and J is TRBJ1-2, with unresolved D. V lost 0 bases to trimming and J lost 4 bases, with 9 bases between them. The germline CDR1 and CDR2 sequences are SGHTA and FQGNSA. The CDR3 has 14 amino acids.

The chain is built from TRBV10-3 and TRBJ1-5; D is perhaps TRBD1 (5 bases). The germline V gene has CDR1 ENHRY and CDR2 SYGVKD. This CDR3 has 13 amino acids. Deletions cut 3 bases from V and 5 bases from J, with 8 bases between. The CDR3 is CAISDGRDQPQHF. The CDR3, as DNA: TGTGCCATCAGTGACGGCAGGGATCAGCCCCAGCATTTT.

The rearrangement uses TRBV27 and TRBJ1-1; 9 nucleotides match TRBD1. Per the germline V gene, CDR1 is MNHEY and CDR2 is SMNVEV (reference sequence). The CDR3 is 15 residues long. V dropped 10 bases and J dropped 1; count of bases not matched to a gene: 10. The CDR3 bases are TGTGCCACACGGACAGGGGCGTCGGGGAACACTGAAGCTTTCTTT. Its protein product is CATRTGASGNTEAFF.

The chain carries TRBV12-5 and TRBJ1-1, with D uncertain. The V end was cut by 6 bases, the J end by 0 bases, with 14 bases between. CDR3 length: 15 residues. Germline V gene sequence: CDR1 LGHNT, CDR2 FRNRAP. This CDR3 is CASGTGYRMNTEAFF. CDR3 in DNA: TGTGCTAGTGGAACGGGTTACCGAATGAACACTGAAGCTTTCTTT.

V is TRBV5-1 and J is TRBJ1-1; the match to TRBD1 covers 11 bases. The CDR3 covers 17 residues. Losses at the gene ends were 3 bases for V and 0 bases for J; bases not matched to a gene: 7. Germline-derived CDR1 and CDR2 are SGHRS and YFSETQ. CDR3 amino acids: CASSSGTGGLMNTEAFF. DNA of the CDR3: TGCGCCAGCAGCTCGGGGACAGGGGGTCTCATGAACACTGAAGCTTTCTTT.

V usage is TRBV7-3 and J usage is TRBJ2-1; TRBD1 matches at 7 bases. The J segment lost 7 bases and the V segment lost 5 bases, leaving 5 bases of the junction unmatched. The CDR3 is 13 amino acids. Germline V CDR1 and CDR2: SGHTA, FQGTGA. For the CDR3, the DNA is TGTGCCAGCAGCGACGGCAGGGGGAATGAGCAGTTCTTC. Amino acid sequence: CASSDGRGNEQFF.

V usage is TRBV10-3 and J usage is TRBJ2-7; the match to TRBD2 covers 10 bases. Germline V gives CDR1 ENHRY, CDR2 SYGVKD. The trim removed 4 bases at V and 2 bases at J, leaving 2 bases unmatched. This CDR3 comprises 14 residues. As DNA, the CDR3 is TGTGCCATCAGTGTTAGCGGGGGGACCTACGAGCAGTACTTC. This sequence encodes CAISVSGGTYEQYF.

CDR3 loop: CASSLAQGDYEQYF. The CDR3 region has the DNA TGTGCCAGCAGCTTAGCCCAAGGGGACTACGAGCAGTACTTC. The J gene is TRBJ2-7, the V gene TRBV11-1, with a weak D call TRBD1 (5 bases). The V gene's germline CDR1 is SGHAT and CDR2 FQDESV (reference sequence). The CDR3 is made up of 14 amino acids. The germline V and J ends were trimmed by 0 bases and 3 bases, with 9 bases remaining between them.

The chain links TRBV12-5 to TRBJ1-3; maybe TRBD1 (5 bases). CDR3 size: 17 residues. In germline, CDR1 is LGHNT, CDR2 FRNRAP. The V gene lost 0 bases and the J gene lost 4 bases, with 16 bases spanning the gap. The CDR3, as DNA: TGTGCTAGTGGTTTGGTACTCGGCAGGGCGGACGGAAACACCATATATTTT. Protein: CASGLVLGRADGNTIYF.

In DNA, the CDR3 is TGTGCCAGCGGCCTGGCGGGTCAGCCCTATGGCTACACCTTC. This gives the protein CASGLAGQPYGYTF. The chain links TRBV27 to TRBJ1-2, with D unclear. CDR1 MNHEY and CDR2 SMNVEV come from the germline V gene (reference sequence). Trimming took 8 bases from V and 4 from J, leaving 17 bases between them. The CDR3 totals 14 residues.

This clone was recorded a few times. The rearrangement links TRBV5-6 to TRBJ2-7, with a weak D call TRBD1 (6 bases). Trimming took off 4 bases at V and 5 bases at J, with 22 bases between the two ends. Germline V gene data show CDR1 as SGHDT and CDR2 as YYEEEE. CDR3 length: 16 residues. CDR3 loop: CASSRADSFISHEQYF. The CDR3 nucleotides read TGTGCCAGCAGCCGGGCGGACAGTTTTATCAGCCACGAGCAGTACTTC.